A selection of T cell receptor beta chains follows, all from one sample in a study of shared clonotypes between healthy human individuals. Repertoires were generated with immunoSEQ multiplex PCR, while TCRdb's copy carries only in-frame clones and drops some. The sample yields roughly 2.1 million clones, approximately 94% seen once. Sequencing was carried out using naive CD8+ T cells from PBMCs. The receptors originated from a man between 18 and 29 years old in good health. Some clones in this sample may be carry-over from other donors' samples. CDR3s include the opening cysteine and the closing phenylalanine or tryptophan. The order of the fields is J gene, D gene, clone size, V gene, CDR3 protein, CDR3 DNA. A D gene is named only where the DNA matches it firmly. Size is stated for part of the rows, as once, few or many counts, or as a class when the clone is expanded.

TRBJ1-5 | - | - | TRBV19 | CASSIDWLQPQHF | TGTGCCAGTAGTATAGATTGGCTTCAGCCCCAGCATTTT
TRBJ2-1 | - | - | TRBV29-1 | CSVAWISLGNEQFF | TGCAGCGTTGCTTGGATAAGTCTTGGTAATGAGCAGTTCTTC
TRBJ2-7 | TRBD1 | - | TRBV28 | CASRPTGATMYEQYF | TGTGCCAGCAGACCTACAGGGGCGACGATGTACGAGCAGTACTTC
TRBJ1-5 | - | - | TRBV27 | CASRQTLPGYFNQPQHF | TGTGCCAGCAGACAAACCCTTCCAGGCTACTTCAATCAGCCCCAGCATTTT
TRBJ1-4 | - | - | TRBV7-9 | CASSFPGPATNEKLFF | TGTGCCAGCAGCTTCCCAGGGCCCGCAACTAATGAAAAACTGTTTTTT
TRBJ2-3 | TRBD1 | - | TRBV9 | CASSEGTALFTDTQYF | TGTGCCAGCAGCGAGGGGACAGCCCTATTCACAGATACGCAGTATTTT
TRBJ2-3 | - | - | TRBV21-1 | CASTRDRETTEPTDTQYF | TGTGCCAGCACCCGGGACAGGGAGACTACCGAACCCACAGATACGCAGTATTTT
TRBJ1-2 | TRBD1 | few | TRBV9 | CASSQPRAGGYGYTF | TGTGCCAGCAGCCAGCCCCGAGCAGGGGGGTATGGCTACACCTTC
TRBJ2-5 | - | - | TRBV19 | CASSIGVRETQYF | TGTGCCAGTAGTATTGGGGTTCGAGAGACCCAGTACTTC
TRBJ1-2 | - | - | TRBV4-2 | CASSQVNPGTSYGYTF | TGTGCCAGCAGCCAAGTTAATCCAGGGACAAGCTATGGCTACACCTTC